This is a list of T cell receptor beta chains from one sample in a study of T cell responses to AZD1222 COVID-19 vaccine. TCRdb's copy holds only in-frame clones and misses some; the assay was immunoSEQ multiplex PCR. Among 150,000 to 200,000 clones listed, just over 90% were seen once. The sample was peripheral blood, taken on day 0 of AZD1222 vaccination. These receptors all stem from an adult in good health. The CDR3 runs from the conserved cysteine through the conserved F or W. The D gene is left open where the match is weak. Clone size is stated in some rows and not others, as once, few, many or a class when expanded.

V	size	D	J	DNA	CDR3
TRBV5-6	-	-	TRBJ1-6	TGTGCCAGCAGCTTGGGACATTTGGATTCACCCCTCCACTTT	CASSLGHLDSPLHF
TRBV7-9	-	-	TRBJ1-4	TGTGCCAGCACCCTACGGGAACCGAAAGAAAAACTGTTTTTT	CASTLREPKEKLFF
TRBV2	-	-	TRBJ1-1	TGTGCCAGCAGGCTCACTGAAGCTTTCTTT	CASRLTEAFF
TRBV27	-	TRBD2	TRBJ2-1	TGTGCCAGCAGTTCACAACGGGGACTAGCGGGAGCCAATGAGCAGTTCTTC	CASSSQRGLAGANEQFF
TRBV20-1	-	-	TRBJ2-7	TGCAGTGCTAGTGGAGGGGCGGGCGAGCAGTACTTC	CSASGGAGEQYF
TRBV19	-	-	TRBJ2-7	TGTGCCAGTAGTTCTCCGGGCCGGAGCGGCGAGCAGTACTTC	CASSSPGRSGEQYF
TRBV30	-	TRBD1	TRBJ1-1	TGTGCCTGGAGGGAATGGCGGACAGGAGGGCCTTACACTGAAGCTTTCTTT	CAWREWRTGGPYTEAFF
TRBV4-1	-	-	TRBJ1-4	TGCGCCAGCAGCCGGATACAGGAAAAACTGTTTTTT	CASSRIQEKLFF
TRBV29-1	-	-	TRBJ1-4	TGCAGCGTAAGGGGGGTAGCTAATGAAAAACTGTTTTTT	CSVRGVANEKLFF
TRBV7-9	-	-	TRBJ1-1	TGTGCCAGCAGCTCCCCCGGGACGGGCAACACTGAAGCTTTCTTT	CASSSPGTGNTEAFF
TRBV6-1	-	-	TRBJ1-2	TGTGCCAGCAGTGAAGCGAGGGGACCGGGACTTTACTATGGCTACACCTTC	CASSEARGPGLYYGYTF
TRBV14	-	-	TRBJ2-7	TGTGCCAGCAGCCAAATCGGCAGCTACGAGCAGTACTTC	CASSQIGSYEQYF
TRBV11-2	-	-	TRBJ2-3	TGTGCCAGCAGCTTATTGCACAGGCTTACAGATACGCAGTATTTT	CASSLLHRLTDTQYF
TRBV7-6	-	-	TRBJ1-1	TGTGCCAGCAGTTCTCCCTTCCAGGGGACCGGTGAAGCTTTCTTT	CASSSPFQGTGEAFF
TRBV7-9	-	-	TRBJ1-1	TGTGCCAGCAGCTTAGAGTGGGTGTCCGGGGCTTTCTTT	CASSLEWVSGAFF
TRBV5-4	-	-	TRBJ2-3	TGTGCCAGCAGCTTGGGGTCGGCTGCAGATACGCAGTATTTT	CASSLGSAADTQYF
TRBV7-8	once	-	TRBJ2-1	TGTGCCAGCAGCTTAGCGGGGCATGAGCAGTTCTTC	CASSLAGHEQFF
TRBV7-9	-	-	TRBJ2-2	TGTGCCAGCAGAGGGACCGGGGAGCTGTTTTTT	CASRGTGELFF
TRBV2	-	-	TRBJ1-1	TGTGCCAGCAGTGAAAGTGGGGCAGGGAAAGCTTTCTTT	CASSESGAGKAFF
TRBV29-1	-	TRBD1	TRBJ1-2	TGCAGCGTCGCGGCTGCTGACAGGGCTTTCTATGGCTACACCTTC	CSVAAADRAFYGYTF
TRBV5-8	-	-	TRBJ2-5	TGTGCCAGCAGCTTGGAAGACGGGGGGCGGCGCCACTTC	CASSLEDGGRRHF
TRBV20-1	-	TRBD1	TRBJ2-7	TGCAGTGCTAGTAAGACAGGGGGTTCACCCTACGAGCAGTACTTC	CSASKTGGSPYEQYF
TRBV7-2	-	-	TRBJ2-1	TGTGCCAGCAGCCCATCCCGTAGCTCCTACAATGAGCAGTTCTTC	CASSPSRSSYNEQFF
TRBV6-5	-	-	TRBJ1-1	TGTGCCAGCAGTTACGACCGGGGGAACACTGAAGCTTTCTTT	CASSYDRGNTEAFF
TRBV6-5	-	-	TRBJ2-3	TGTGCCAGCAGGGTACAGGGCTCAAATACGCAGTATTTT	CASRVQGSNTQYF
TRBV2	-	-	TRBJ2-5	TGTGCCTCCCAGGACGGAAGCGAGACCCAGTACTTC	CASQDGSETQYF
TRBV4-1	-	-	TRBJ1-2	TGCGCCAGCAGCCTTCTCCGAGGGCTCGACGGCTACACCTTC	CASSLLRGLDGYTF
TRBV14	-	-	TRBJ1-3	TGTGCCAGCAGCCAGGTCCGGGGAAACACCATATATTTT	CASSQVRGNTIYF
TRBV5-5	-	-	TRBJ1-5	TGTGCCAGCAGGCCCGGGATCCTCAATCAGCCCCAGCATTTT	CASRPGILNQPQHF
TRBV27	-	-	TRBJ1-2	TGTGCCAGCAGTTTTGGGCGTCAGGGTCCCTATGGCTACACCTTC	CASSFGRQGPYGYTF
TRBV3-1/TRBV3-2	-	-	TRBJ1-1	TGTGCCAGCAGCCCCGCGGGGGGCGTAACTGAAGCTTTCTTT	CASSPAGGVTEAFF
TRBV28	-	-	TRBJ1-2	TGTGCCAGCAGTTTTATCGGACAGTTAAACTATGGCTACACCTTC	CASSFIGQLNYGYTF
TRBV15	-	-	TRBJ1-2	TGTGCCACCAGCAGAGCGGGGGATTATGGCTACACCTTC	CATSRAGDYGYTF
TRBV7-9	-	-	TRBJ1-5	TGTGCCAGCAGCTCCAGAGACGGGAATCAGCCCCAGCATTTT	CASSSRDGNQPQHF
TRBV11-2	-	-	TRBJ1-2	TGTGCCAGCAGCTTAGAACCTCCCGGGTATGGCTACACCTTC	CASSLEPPGYGYTF
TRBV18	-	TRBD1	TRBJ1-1	TGTGCCAGCTCACCATCTCAGGGGGACACTGAAGCTTTCTTT	CASSPSQGDTEAFF
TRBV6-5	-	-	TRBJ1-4	TGTGCCAGCGGCTACAGGTCAGGAGATGAAAAACTGTTTTTT	CASGYRSGDEKLFF
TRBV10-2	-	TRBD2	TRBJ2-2	TGCGCCAGCACTCCGACTAGCGGGAGGGTAAAAGCCGGGGAGCTGTTTTTT	CASTPTSGRVKAGELFF
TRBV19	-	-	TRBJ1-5	TGTGCCAGTATGCCGGACCCCCAGGGCAATCAGCCCCAGCATTTT	CASMPDPQGNQPQHF
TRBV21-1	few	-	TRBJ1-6	TGTGCCAGCAGCAAAGCGCGGAGGGGCCTCTATTATAATTCACCCCTCCACTTT	CASSKARRGLYYNSPLHF
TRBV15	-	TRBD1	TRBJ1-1	TGTGCCACCAGCCCAAGACCTACAGGGGACACTGAAGCTTTCTTT	CATSPRPTGDTEAFF
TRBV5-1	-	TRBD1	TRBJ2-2	TGCGCCAGCAGCTTGGGTCGGGACAGTCTAACATTCAACACCGGGGAGCTGTTTTTT	CASSLGRDSLTFNTGELFF
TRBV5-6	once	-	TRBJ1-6	TGTGCCAGCAGCTTGCGTGACAGGAATTCACCCCTCCACTTT	CASSLRDRNSPLHF
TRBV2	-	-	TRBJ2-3	TGTGCCAGCAGTGCTGGACAACTTGGGCAGTATTTT	CASSAGQLGQYF
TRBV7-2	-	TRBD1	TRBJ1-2	TGTGCCAGCAGCCCCGGACAGGGTAAATTTGGCTACACCTTC	CASSPGQGKFGYTF
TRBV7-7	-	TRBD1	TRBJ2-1	TGTGCCAGCAGCCAAAAACCCGGGACAGGTCCAAATGAGCAGTTCTTC	CASSQKPGTGPNEQFF
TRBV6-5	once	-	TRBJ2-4	TGTGCCAGCAGGCCGACTGCGTCAGCCAAAAACATTCAGTACTTC	CASRPTASAKNIQYF
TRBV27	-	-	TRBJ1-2	TGTGCCAGCAGTCTTTGGGGGGGCGAAGGAGGCTACACCTTC	CASSLWGGEGGYTF
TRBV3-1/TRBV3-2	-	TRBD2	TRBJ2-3	TGTGCCAGCAGCCAAATCCCTAGCGGGAACCCCGGGGCGCAGTATTTT	CASSQIPSGNPGAQYF
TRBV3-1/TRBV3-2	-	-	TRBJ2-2	TGTGCCAGCAGCCCCGTTAGCGGAAACACCGGGGAGCTGTTTTTT	CASSPVSGNTGELFF
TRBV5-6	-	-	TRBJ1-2	TGTGCCAGCAGCTCCCTGGGCAGGGGAGTTGGCTACACCTTC	CASSSLGRGVGYTF
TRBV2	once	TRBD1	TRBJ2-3	TGTGCCAGCAGAGCCGGGACAGGGAGGGAGGGGACGCAGTATTTT	CASRAGTGREGTQYF
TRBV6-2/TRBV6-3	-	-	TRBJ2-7	TGTGCCAGCAGTTACGGTCCGGACACCCTAAACTACGAGCAGTACTTC	CASSYGPDTLNYEQYF
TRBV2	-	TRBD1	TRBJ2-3	TGTGCCAGCAGGCCGGGACAGTATGGTGGAGATACGCAGTATTTT	CASRPGQYGGDTQYF
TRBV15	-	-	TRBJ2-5	TGTGCCACCAGCAGAGATCCTTTTGGGGGGCCAGAGACCCAGTACTTC	CATSRDPFGGPETQYF